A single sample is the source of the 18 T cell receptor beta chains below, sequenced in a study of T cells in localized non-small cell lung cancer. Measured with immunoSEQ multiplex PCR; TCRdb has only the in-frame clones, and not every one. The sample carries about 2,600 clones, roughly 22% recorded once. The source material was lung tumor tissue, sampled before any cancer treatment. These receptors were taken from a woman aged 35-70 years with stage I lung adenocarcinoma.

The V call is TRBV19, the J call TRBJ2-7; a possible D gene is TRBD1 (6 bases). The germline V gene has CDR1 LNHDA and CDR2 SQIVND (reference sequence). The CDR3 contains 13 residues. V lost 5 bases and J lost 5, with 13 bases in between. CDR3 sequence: CASSSQGRNEQYF. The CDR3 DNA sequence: TGTGCCAGTAGTTCGCAGGGGCGCAACGAGCAGTACTTC.

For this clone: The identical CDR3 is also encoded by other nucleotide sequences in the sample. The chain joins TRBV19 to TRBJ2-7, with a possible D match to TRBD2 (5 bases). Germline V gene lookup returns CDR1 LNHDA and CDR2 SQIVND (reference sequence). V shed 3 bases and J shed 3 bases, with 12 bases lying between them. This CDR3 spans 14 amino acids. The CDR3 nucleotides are TGTGCCAGTAGTATTTCAGCGGTGAGCTACGAGCAGTACTTC. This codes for CASSISAVSYEQYF.

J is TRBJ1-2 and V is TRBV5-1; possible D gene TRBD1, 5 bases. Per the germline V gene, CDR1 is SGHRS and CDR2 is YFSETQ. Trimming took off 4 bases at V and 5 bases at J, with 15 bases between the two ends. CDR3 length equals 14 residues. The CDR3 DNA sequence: TGCGCCAGCAGCCAGGAGCTATGGGGGTATGGCTACACCTTC. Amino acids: CASSQELWGYGYTF.

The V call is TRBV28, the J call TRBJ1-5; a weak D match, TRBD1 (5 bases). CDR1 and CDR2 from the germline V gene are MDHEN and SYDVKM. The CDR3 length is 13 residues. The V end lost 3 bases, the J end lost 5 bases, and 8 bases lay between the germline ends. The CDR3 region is CASSFWGDQPQHF. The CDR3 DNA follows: TGTGCCAGCAGTTTCTGGGGGGATCAGCCCCAGCATTTT.

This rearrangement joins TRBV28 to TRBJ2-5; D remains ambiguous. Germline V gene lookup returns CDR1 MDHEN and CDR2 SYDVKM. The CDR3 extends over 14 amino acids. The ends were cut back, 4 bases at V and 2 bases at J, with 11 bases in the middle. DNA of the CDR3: TGTGCCAGCAGTTCCACCAGTTATCAAGAGACCCAGTACTTC. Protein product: CASSSTSYQETQYF.

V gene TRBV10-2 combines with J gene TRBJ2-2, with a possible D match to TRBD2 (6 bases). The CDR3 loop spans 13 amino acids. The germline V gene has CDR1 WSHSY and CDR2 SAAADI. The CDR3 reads CATGGANTGELFF. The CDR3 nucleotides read TGCGCTACAGGCGGGGCCAACACCGGGGAGCTGTTTTTT.

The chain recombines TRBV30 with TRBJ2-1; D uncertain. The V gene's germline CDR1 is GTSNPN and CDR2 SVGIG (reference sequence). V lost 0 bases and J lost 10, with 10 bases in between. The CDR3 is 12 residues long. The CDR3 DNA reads TGTGCCTGGAGTGTATTACGTGGAGAGCAGTTCTTC. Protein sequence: CAWSVLRGEQFF.

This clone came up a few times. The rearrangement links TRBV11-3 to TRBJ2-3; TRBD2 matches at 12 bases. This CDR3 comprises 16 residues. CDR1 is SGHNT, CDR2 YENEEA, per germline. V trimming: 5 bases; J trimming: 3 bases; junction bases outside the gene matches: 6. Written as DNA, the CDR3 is TGTGCCAGCAGCCCACTTGGGACTAGCGGGACAGATACGCAGTATTTT. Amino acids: CASSPLGTSGTDTQYF.

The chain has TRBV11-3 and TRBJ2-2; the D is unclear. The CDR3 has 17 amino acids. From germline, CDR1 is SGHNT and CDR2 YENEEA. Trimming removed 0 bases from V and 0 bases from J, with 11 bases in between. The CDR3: CASSLESGRTNTGELFF. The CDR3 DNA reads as TGTGCCAGCAGCTTAGAATCGGGTAGGACGAACACCGGGGAGCTGTTTTTT.

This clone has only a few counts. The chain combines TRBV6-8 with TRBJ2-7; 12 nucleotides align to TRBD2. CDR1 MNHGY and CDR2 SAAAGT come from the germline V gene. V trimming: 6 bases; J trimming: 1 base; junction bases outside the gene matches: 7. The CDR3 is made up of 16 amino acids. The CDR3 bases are TGTGCCAGCAGCCAGCGGACTAGCGGGGTTTCCTACGAGCAGTACTTC. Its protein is CASSQRTSGVSYEQYF.

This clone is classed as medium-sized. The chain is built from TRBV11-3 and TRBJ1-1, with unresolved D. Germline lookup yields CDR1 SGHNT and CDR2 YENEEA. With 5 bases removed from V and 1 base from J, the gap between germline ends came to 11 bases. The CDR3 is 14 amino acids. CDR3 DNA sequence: TGTGCCAGCAGCAAGAACCGGTGGAACACTGAAGCTTTCTTT. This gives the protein CASSKNRWNTEAFF. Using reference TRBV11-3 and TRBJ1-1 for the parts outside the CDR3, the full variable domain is EAGVVQSPRYKIIEKKQPVAFWCNPISGHNTLYWYLQNLGQGPELLIRYENEEAVDDSQLPKDRFSAERLKGVDSTLKIQPAELGDSAVYLCASSKNRWNTEAFFGQGTRLTVV.

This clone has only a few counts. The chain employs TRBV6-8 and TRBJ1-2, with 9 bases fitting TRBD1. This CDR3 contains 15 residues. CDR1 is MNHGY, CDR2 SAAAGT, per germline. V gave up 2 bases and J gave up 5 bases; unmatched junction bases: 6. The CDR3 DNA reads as TGTGCCAGCAGTTACCGTCCCGGGACAGGGTATGGCTACACCTTC. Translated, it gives CASSYRPGTGYGYTF.

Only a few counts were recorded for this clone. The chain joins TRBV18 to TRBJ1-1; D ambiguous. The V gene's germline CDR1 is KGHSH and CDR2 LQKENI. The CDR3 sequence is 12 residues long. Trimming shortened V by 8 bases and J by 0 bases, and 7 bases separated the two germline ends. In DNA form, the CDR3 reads TGTGCCAGCAGAAACATGAACACTGAAGCTTTCTTT. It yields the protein CASRNMNTEAFF.

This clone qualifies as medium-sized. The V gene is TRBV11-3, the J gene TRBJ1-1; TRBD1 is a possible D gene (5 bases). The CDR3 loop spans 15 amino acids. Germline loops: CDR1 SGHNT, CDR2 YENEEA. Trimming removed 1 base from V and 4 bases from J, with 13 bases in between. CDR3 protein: CASSLVSAGGTEAFF. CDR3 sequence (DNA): TGTGCCAGCAGCTTAGTATCGGCGGGGGGCACTGAAGCTTTCTTT. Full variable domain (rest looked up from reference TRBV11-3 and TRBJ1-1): EAGVVQSPRYKIIEKKQPVAFWCNPISGHNTLYWYLQNLGQGPELLIRYENEEAVDDSQLPKDRFSAERLKGVDSTLKIQPAELGDSAVYLCASSLVSAGGTEAFFGQGTRLTVV.

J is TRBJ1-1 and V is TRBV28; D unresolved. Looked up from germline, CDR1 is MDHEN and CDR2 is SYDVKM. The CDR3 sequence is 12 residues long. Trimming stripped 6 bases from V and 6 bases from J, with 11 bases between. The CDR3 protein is CASSAVGPEAFF. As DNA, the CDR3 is TGTGCCAGCAGCGCGGTTGGACCTGAAGCTTTCTTT.

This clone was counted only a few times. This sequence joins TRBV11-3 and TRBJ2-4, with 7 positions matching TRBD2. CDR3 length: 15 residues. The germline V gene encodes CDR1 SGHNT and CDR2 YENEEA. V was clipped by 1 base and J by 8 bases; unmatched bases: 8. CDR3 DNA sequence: TGTGCCAGCAGCTTAGGGGCCGGCGGGGGAGACATTCAGTACTTC. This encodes CASSLGAGGGDIQYF.

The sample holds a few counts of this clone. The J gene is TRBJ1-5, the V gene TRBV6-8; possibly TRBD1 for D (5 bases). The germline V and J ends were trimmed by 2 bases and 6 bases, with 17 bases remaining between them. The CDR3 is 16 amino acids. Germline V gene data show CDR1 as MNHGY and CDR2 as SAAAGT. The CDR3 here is CASSYGTSGRGQPQHF. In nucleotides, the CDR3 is TGTGCCAGCAGTTACGGGACCTCCGGAAGGGGTCAGCCCCAGCATTTT.

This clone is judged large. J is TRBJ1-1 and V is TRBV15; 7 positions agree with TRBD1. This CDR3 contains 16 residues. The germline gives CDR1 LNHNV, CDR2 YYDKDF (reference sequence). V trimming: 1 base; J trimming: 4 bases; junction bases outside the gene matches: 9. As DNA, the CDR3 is TGTGCCACCAGCAGAGTGGCAGGGGGTGGGGGCACTGAAGCTTTCTTT. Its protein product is CATSRVAGGGGTEAFF.